These 5 T cell receptor beta chains share one sample of origin, sequenced in a study of blood T cell repertoires in COVID-19. TCRdb's copy holds only in-frame clones and misses some; the assay was immunoSEQ multiplex PCR. This table has about 120,000 clones, around 86% appearing once. The sequencing input was peripheral blood. The receptor source for this set is a woman in her 70s with COVID-19, enrolled during active disease.

The chain carries TRBV6-2 or TRBV6-3 and TRBJ1-2; D perhaps matches TRBD1 (6 bases). The CDR3 covers 15 residues. The germline V gene has CDR1 MNHEY and CDR2 SVGEGT. The V and J ends lost 2 bases and 4 bases respectively, with 14 bases between them. The CDR3 sequence: CASSYPDGQTYGYTF. Here the CDR3 DNA reads TGTGCCAGCAGTTACCCGGACGGACAGACCTATGGCTACACCTTC.

V gene TRBV24-1 combines with J gene TRBJ2-1; no firm D call. Germline lookup yields CDR1 KGHDR and CDR2 SFDVKD. This CDR3 has 14 amino acids. The germline V and J ends were trimmed by 1 base and 4 bases, with 7 bases remaining between them. The CDR3 sequence: CATSDFSQYNEQFF. The CDR3 DNA follows: TGTGCCACCAGTGATTTTAGCCAATACAATGAGCAGTTCTTC.

The V gene is TRBV11-2, the J gene TRBJ1-2, with 8 bases identical to TRBD1. Germline V gene sequence: CDR1 SGHAT, CDR2 FQNNGV. The length of the CDR3 is 14 residues. V gave up 4 bases and J gave up 7 bases; unmatched junction bases: 8. The CDR3 region is CASSSRQGSLGYTF. The CDR3 DNA sequence: TGTGCCAGCAGCTCCAGACAGGGGAGTCTTGGCTACACCTTC.

CDR3 protein: CSVEVQGVKAEAFF. DNA for the CDR3: TGCAGCGTTGAAGTTCAGGGGGTGAAGGCTGAAGCTTTCTTT. The chain uses TRBV29-1 and TRBJ1-1; 7 bases are a match to TRBD1. In germline, CDR1 is SQVTM, CDR2 ANQGSEA. J was trimmed by 6 bases and V by 1 base; bases with no gene match: 8. The CDR3 runs to 14 residues.

The chain combines TRBV11-3 with TRBJ2-1, with D possibly matching TRBD2 (6 bases). Germline loops: CDR1 SGHNT, CDR2 YENEEA. Trimming stripped 3 bases from V and 2 bases from J, with 8 bases between. There are 14 residues in the CDR3. The CDR3 DNA sequence: TGTGCCAGCAGCTTGTGGGGGGCCTACAATGAGCAGTTCTTC. It yields the protein CASSLWGAYNEQFF.